Below, 15 T cell receptor beta chains from the same sample are listed, as sequenced in a study of early stage breast cancer tumors. The data were produced by immunoSEQ multiplex PCR, yet TCRdb's version contains in-frame clones alone and is incomplete. Here the sample spans some 19,000 clones, 76% being singletons. Sequencing used blood. These receptors all stem from a person aged 55-75 years with breast cancer.

The chain joins TRBV4-1 to TRBJ2-3, with TRBD2 matching over 13 bases. There are 21 residues in the CDR3. With 4 bases clipped from V and 4 bases from J, the junction kept 20 bases outside the gene matches. Germline CDR1 MGHRA, CDR2 YSYEKL. CDR3 protein: CASSRTKPGLAGLEQSDTQYF. For the CDR3, the DNA is TGCGCCAGCAGCCGAACTAAACCGGGACTAGCGGGATTGGAGCAATCAGATACGCAGTATTTT.

V usage is TRBV7-6 and J usage is TRBJ2-3; D could derive from TRBD1 or TRBD2 (5 bases each). The ends were cut back, 3 bases at V and 4 bases at J, with 14 bases in the middle. The CDR3 runs to 15 residues. Looked up from germline, CDR1 is SGHVS and CDR2 is FNYEAQ. DNA for the CDR3: TGTGCCAGCAGCTTGAGGGGAGATCTCGCAGATACGCAGTATTTT. It yields the protein CASSLRGDLADTQYF.

In its sample, this clone was seen once. J is TRBJ2-1 and V is TRBV25-1; 9 bases match TRBD2. Trimming took 2 bases from V and 6 from J; bases not matched to a gene: 2. The CDR3 consists of 14 residues. Per germline, CDR1 MGHDK and CDR2 SYGVNS. In DNA, the CDR3 is TGTGCCAGCAGTGAAGCGGGGGGGCTCAATGAGCAGTTCTTC. Translated: CASSEAGGLNEQFF.

This clone was seen just once. V is TRBV10-3 and J is TRBJ2-5, with D perhaps given as TRBD1 or TRBD2 (6 bases each). The ends were cut back, 8 bases at V and 3 bases at J, with 10 bases in the middle. The CDR3 loop spans 12 amino acids. Germline V lookup: CDR1 ENHRY, CDR2 SYGVKD. In DNA, the CDR3 is TGTGCCATCGGGAGGACAGAAGAGACCCAGTACTTC. Residues: CAIGRTEETQYF.

The rearrangement uses TRBV7-8 and TRBJ2-5; the match to TRBD2 covers 13 bases. V lost 5 bases to trimming and J lost 2 bases; unmatched junction nucleotides: 5. The germline CDR1 and CDR2 sequences are SGHVS and FQNEAQ. The CDR3 covers 16 residues. The DNA of the CDR3 is TGTGCCAGCAGCGCGGGGGGACTAGCGGGGCAAGAGACCCAGTACTTC. Its translation is CASSAGGLAGQETQYF.

This clone was found a few times. The V gene is TRBV28, the J gene TRBJ1-1; a weak D match, TRBD1 (6 bases). The CDR3 is 14 residues long. Germline assignment: CDR1 MDHEN and CDR2 SYDVKM. Trimming shortened V by 3 bases and J by 1 base, and 9 bases separated the two germline ends. The CDR3 bases are TGTGCCAGCAGTTTGGCAGGGGCGAACACTGAAGCTTTCTTT. Translation gives CASSLAGANTEAFF.

The chain is built from TRBV27 and TRBJ2-2; 8 bases agree with TRBD2. V was pared by 3 bases and J by 4 bases, with 7 bases of the junction left unmatched. The CDR3 sequence is 16 residues long. Germline-derived CDR1 and CDR2 are MNHEY and SMNVEV (reference sequence). The CDR3 DNA follows: TGTGCCAGCAGTTTTATCGGGAGGGCCGCCACCGGGGAGCTGTTTTTT. Translated: CASSFIGRAATGELFF.

This sequence joins TRBV2 and TRBJ2-5; TRBD2 aligns across 7 bases. The junction had 5 bases not matched to a gene; V was cut back by 3 bases and J by 1 base. This CDR3 has 15 amino acids. Germline V lookup: CDR1 SNHLY, CDR2 FYNNEI. The CDR3 region has the DNA TGTGCCAGCAGTGATCCAGCGGGATTCCAAGAGACCCAGTACTTC. As protein: CASSDPAGFQETQYF.

The V call is TRBV5-5, the J call TRBJ2-5, with 7 bases aligning to TRBD1. Trimming cost V 4 bases and J 3 bases; bases outside gene matches: 9. Germline V gene data show CDR1 as SGHKS and CDR2 as YYEKEE (reference sequence). The CDR3 consists of 15 residues. The CDR3 region has the DNA TGTGCCAGCAGCCCCGCCGACAGGGTGGAAGAGACCCAGTACTTC. It yields the protein CASSPADRVEETQYF.

Here the CDR3 reads CASSEVLAEAKNIQYF. DNA of the CDR3: TGTGCCAGCAGTGAAGTACTAGCGGAGGCCAAAAACATTCAGTACTTC. The chain recombines TRBV2 with TRBJ2-4; 8 nucleotides agree with TRBD2. From germline, CDR1 is SNHLY and CDR2 FYNNEI. Trimming removed 1 base from V and 1 base from J; junction bases left unmatched: 3. There are 16 residues in the CDR3.

V is TRBV5-1 and J is TRBJ2-6; TRBD2 aligns across 7 bases. The CDR3 length is 17 residues. J was trimmed by 0 bases and V by 4 bases; bases with no gene match: 7. Germline CDR1 SGHRS, CDR2 YFSETQ. The CDR3 sequence: CASSDGEGNSGANVLTF. The CDR3 DNA reads as TGCGCCAGCAGCGACGGGGAGGGTAACTCTGGGGCCAACGTCCTGACTTTC.

The CDR3, as DNA: TGCAGTGCTAGAGATCTCTACGAGCAGTACTTC. The encoded protein is CSARDLYEQYF. The rearrangement uses TRBV20-1 and TRBJ2-7; D call uncertain. This CDR3 region has 11 residues. The germline V gene has CDR1 DFQATT and CDR2 SNEGSKA (reference sequence). V lost 0 bases, J lost 3 bases, and 3 bases lay in between.

V gene TRBV5-1 combines with J gene TRBJ2-7, with 9 nucleotides matching TRBD1. From germline, CDR1 is SGHRS and CDR2 YFSETQ. V shed 4 bases, J shed 7 bases, and the junction held 9 bases outside the gene matches. CDR3 size: 14 residues. The CDR3 loop reads CASSGYRGLGEQYF. The CDR3 DNA sequence: TGCGCCAGCAGCGGATACAGGGGGCTTGGAGAGCAGTACTTC.

This rearrangement joins TRBV5-4 to TRBJ1-6; TRBD1 aligns across 12 bases. Germline CDR1 is SGHNT and CDR2 is YYREEE (reference sequence). V trimming: 5 bases; J trimming: 10 bases; junction bases outside the gene matches: 4. The CDR3 length is 14 residues. The DNA of the CDR3 is TGTGCCAGCAGTTGGGACAGGGGGCAGTCACCCCTCCACTTT. This encodes CASSWDRGQSPLHF.

This chain uses TRBV19 with TRBJ2-1; D not certain. The V and J ends lost 9 bases and 8 bases respectively, with 17 bases between them. Germline lookup yields CDR1 LNHDA and CDR2 SQIVND (reference sequence). The CDR3 length is 13 residues. CDR3 sequence (DNA): TGTGCCAGCCGATCGCCTCCCACAGATGAGCAGTTCTTC. This translates into CASRSPPTDEQFF.